Listed below are T cell receptor beta chains from one sample, sequenced in a study of T cells in localized non-small cell lung cancer. Clones were sequenced by immunoSEQ multiplex PCR, and TCRdb holds only the in-frame ones, with some missing. The data contain about 1,400 clones, around 34% of them singletons. This specimen was normal lung tissue next to the tumor, taken before any cancer treatment. Source of these receptors: a woman aged 40 to 75 with stage I lung adenocarcinoma. The CDR3 runs from the conserved cysteine through the conserved F or W. D genes are given only for firm matches. Size is omitted from some rows. Given values are once, few, many or a class for expanded clones.

abundance: medium-sized; v_gene: TRBV6-8; d_gene: NA; j_gene: TRBJ2-1; CDR3nt: TGTGCCAGCACCAGGGCTTCCCCCTGGAATGAGCAGTTCTTC; CDR3aa: CASTRASPWNEQFF
abundance: few; v_gene: TRBV6-9; d_gene: NA; j_gene: TRBJ2-7; CDR3nt: TGTGCCAGCAGTCGGAACAGGAGGGAGTACTTC; CDR3aa: CASSRNRREYF
abundance: medium-sized; v_gene: TRBV11-3; d_gene: NA; j_gene: TRBJ2-2; CDR3nt: TGTGCCAGCAGCTTAAGCGGGTTCGACGGGGAGCTGTTTTTT; CDR3aa: CASSLSGFDGELFF
abundance: few; v_gene: TRBV5-1; d_gene: TRBD1; j_gene: TRBJ2-1; CDR3nt: TGCGCCAGCAGCTTGAGGCCTCCGGGACAGGGGTACAATGAGCAGTTCTTC; CDR3aa: CASSLRPPGQGYNEQFF
abundance: few; v_gene: TRBV11-3; d_gene: TRBD2; j_gene: TRBJ2-2; CDR3nt: TGTGCCAGCAGCTTAGGGACTAGAGCCGGGGAGCTGTTTTTT; CDR3aa: CASSLGTRAGELFF
abundance: NA; v_gene: TRBV30; d_gene: TRBD1; j_gene: TRBJ2-2; CDR3nt: TGTGCCTGGAGTAGACCCGGGACAGTCCCCGGGGAGCTGTTTTTT; CDR3aa: CAWSRPGTVPGELFF
abundance: few; v_gene: TRBV7-7; d_gene: NA; j_gene: TRBJ1-1; CDR3nt: TGTGCCAGCAGCCTCACCAGGGAGGGGGGCACTGAAGCTTTCTTT; CDR3aa: CASSLTREGGTEAFF
abundance: NA; v_gene: TRBV19; d_gene: NA; j_gene: TRBJ2-1; CDR3nt: TGTGCCAGTAGTGACAGGAGCTCCTACAATGAGCAGTTCTTC; CDR3aa: CASSDRSSYNEQFF
abundance: NA; v_gene: TRBV9; d_gene: TRBD1; j_gene: TRBJ2-2; CDR3nt: TGTGCCAGCAGCGAATACAGGGGGGACACCGGGGAGCTGTTTTTT; CDR3aa: CASSEYRGDTGELFF
abundance: medium-sized; v_gene: TRBV6-8; d_gene: NA; j_gene: TRBJ2-7; CDR3nt: TGTGCCAGCAGCCGACCCTTAGGGGACTACGAGCAGTACTTC; CDR3aa: CASSRPLGDYEQYF
abundance: few; v_gene: TRBV19; d_gene: TRBD2; j_gene: TRBJ2-1; CDR3nt: TGTGCCAGTAACCTAGCGGGAGCAAATGAGCAGTTCTTC; CDR3aa: CASNLAGANEQFF
abundance: few; v_gene: TRBV23-1; d_gene: TRBD1; j_gene: TRBJ2-5; CDR3nt: TGCGCCAGCAGCCTCTCTCAAACAGGGGTCGGGGAGACCCAGTACTTC; CDR3aa: CASSLSQTGVGETQYF
abundance: NA; v_gene: TRBV11-3; d_gene: TRBD1; j_gene: TRBJ2-1; CDR3nt: TGTGCCAGCAGCTCCAGCGACAGGGGAGACAATGAGCAGTTCTTC; CDR3aa: CASSSSDRGDNEQFF
abundance: NA; v_gene: TRBV9; d_gene: TRBD2; j_gene: TRBJ2-3; CDR3nt: TGTGCCAGCAGTTTAGCGGGGGGGGCCCGCACAGATACGCAGTATTTT; CDR3aa: CASSLAGGARTDTQYF
abundance: NA; v_gene: TRBV15; d_gene: TRBD1; j_gene: TRBJ2-1; CDR3nt: TGTGCCACGGAAGGGGACAGGGGGTACAATGAGCAGTTCTTC; CDR3aa: CATEGDRGYNEQFF
abundance: NA; v_gene: TRBV12-5; d_gene: NA; j_gene: TRBJ2-1; CDR3nt: TGTGCTAGTGGTTTGGTCGACATGGGTGGGAATGAGCAGTTCTTC; CDR3aa: CASGLVDMGGNEQFF
abundance: once; v_gene: TRBV19; d_gene: NA; j_gene: TRBJ1-2; CDR3nt: TGTGCCAGTAGTATAGACGCGCTACAGGGCCCTGGCTACACCTTC; CDR3aa: CASSIDALQGPGYTF
abundance: NA; v_gene: TRBV19; d_gene: NA; j_gene: TRBJ2-7; CDR3nt: TGTGCCAGTAGTTTAGGCTACGAGCAGTACTTC; CDR3aa: CASSLGYEQYF
abundance: NA; v_gene: TRBV19; d_gene: NA; j_gene: TRBJ1-5; CDR3nt: TGTGCCAGTAGTATAGGGGGAAATCAGCCCCAGCATTTT; CDR3aa: CASSIGGNQPQHF
abundance: once; v_gene: TRBV12-5; d_gene: NA; j_gene: TRBJ2-2; CDR3nt: TGTGCTAGTGGCGTGGGAGTCGGGGAGCTGTTTTTT; CDR3aa: CASGVGVGELFF
abundance: NA; v_gene: TRBV19; d_gene: TRBD1; j_gene: TRBJ1-2; CDR3nt: TGTGCCAGTAGTATAGACCGACAGGGGGCGAAGAGCGGCGGTGGCTACACCTTC; CDR3aa: CASSIDRQGAKSGGGYTF
abundance: large; v_gene: TRBV6-8; d_gene: NA; j_gene: TRBJ2-1; CDR3nt: TGTGCCAGCAGTACGACACACTACAATGAGCAGTTCTTC; CDR3aa: CASSTTHYNEQFF
abundance: NA; v_gene: TRBV12-5; d_gene: TRBD2; j_gene: TRBJ2-2; CDR3nt: TGTGCTATAGTAGCGGGAGGCGACACCGGGGAGCTGTTTTTT; CDR3aa: CAIVAGGDTGELFF
abundance: NA; v_gene: TRBV7-6; d_gene: TRBD1; j_gene: TRBJ2-2; CDR3nt: TGTGCCAGCAGTTTAGGACAGGGATCGAACGGGGAGCTGTTTTTT; CDR3aa: CASSLGQGSNGELFF
abundance: NA; v_gene: TRBV6-8; d_gene: TRBD1; j_gene: TRBJ2-3; CDR3nt: TGTGCCAGCAGCACCGGGACAGCACACACAGATACGCAGTATTTT; CDR3aa: CASSTGTAHTDTQYF
abundance: few; v_gene: TRBV11-3; d_gene: TRBD1; j_gene: TRBJ2-7; CDR3nt: TGTGCCAGCAGCTTAGGGGGACAGGCTCTCTTACTAGAGCAGTACTTC; CDR3aa: CASSLGGQALLLEQYF
abundance: large; v_gene: TRBV29-1; d_gene: NA; j_gene: TRBJ2-1; CDR3nt: TGCAGCGTCTTCGGGTACAGCTCCTACAATGAGCAGTTCTTC; CDR3aa: CSVFGYSSYNEQFF
abundance: NA; v_gene: TRBV19; d_gene: NA; j_gene: TRBJ1-5; CDR3nt: TGTGCCAGTAGTCTACTCTCGGGCAATCAGCCCCAGCATTTT; CDR3aa: CASSLLSGNQPQHF
abundance: large; v_gene: TRBV11-3; d_gene: NA; j_gene: TRBJ1-4; CDR3nt: TGTGCCAGCAGCCAGTCGGACGGAATTAATGAAAAACTGTTTTTT; CDR3aa: CASSQSDGINEKLFF
abundance: NA; v_gene: TRBV12-5; d_gene: NA; j_gene: TRBJ1-1; CDR3nt: TGTGCTAGTGGTTTGGACAACATGAACACTGAAGCTTTCTTT; CDR3aa: CASGLDNMNTEAFF
abundance: NA; v_gene: TRBV12-5; d_gene: NA; j_gene: TRBJ1-2; CDR3nt: TGTGCTAGTGGTGGGGGCAGGCAGGGAAAGACCTATGGCTACACCTTC; CDR3aa: CASGGGRQGKTYGYTF
abundance: NA; v_gene: TRBV11-3; d_gene: TRBD1; j_gene: TRBJ1-5; CDR3nt: TGTGCCAGCAGTTTTACAGGGGGCGCGGGTAGCAATCAGCCCCAGCATTTT; CDR3aa: CASSFTGGAGSNQPQHF
abundance: few; v_gene: TRBV27; d_gene: NA; j_gene: TRBJ2-3; CDR3nt: TGTGCCAGCAGTTTTCCCGCAGATACGCAGTATTTT; CDR3aa: CASSFPADTQYF
abundance: medium-sized; v_gene: TRBV11-3; d_gene: TRBD2; j_gene: TRBJ2-1; CDR3nt: TGTGCCAGCAGCCTAGGCGGGGGGGCGTCCTACAATGAGCAGTTCTTC; CDR3aa: CASSLGGGASYNEQFF
abundance: medium-sized; v_gene: TRBV9; d_gene: TRBD2; j_gene: TRBJ2-3; CDR3nt: TGTGCCAGCAGCCCACAGGGGCTAGCGGGGGATACGCAGTATTTT; CDR3aa: CASSPQGLAGDTQYF
abundance: NA; v_gene: TRBV19; d_gene: NA; j_gene: TRBJ2-7; CDR3nt: TGTGCCAGTAGTATAGATGCGGCGAGCCCTTCTCTACACTTC; CDR3aa: CASSIDAASPSLHF
abundance: large; v_gene: TRBV19; d_gene: NA; j_gene: TRBJ1-5; CDR3nt: TGTGCCAGTAGTATAGGGGGTAACAATCAGCCCCAGCATTTT; CDR3aa: CASSIGGNNQPQHF
abundance: NA; v_gene: TRBV10-3; d_gene: TRBD1; j_gene: TRBJ2-7; CDR3nt: TGTGCCATCAGTTTGGGACAGGGGGTAGGCGAGCAGTACTTC; CDR3aa: CAISLGQGVGEQYF
abundance: few; v_gene: TRBV2; d_gene: NA; j_gene: TRBJ2-1; CDR3nt: TGTGCCAGCAGTGAAGGGGGTAACTACAATGAGCAGTTCTTC; CDR3aa: CASSEGGNYNEQFF
abundance: few; v_gene: TRBV9; d_gene: TRBD1; j_gene: TRBJ1-6; CDR3nt: TGTGCCAGCAGCGTTACGGACAGGGTGACTTCACCCCTCCACTTT; CDR3aa: CASSVTDRVTSPLHF
abundance: few; v_gene: TRBV9; d_gene: TRBD1; j_gene: TRBJ1-1; CDR3nt: TGTGCCAGCAGCGAACAGGGGGGCACTGAAGCTTTCTTT; CDR3aa: CASSEQGGTEAFF
abundance: NA; v_gene: TRBV29-1; d_gene: TRBD1; j_gene: TRBJ2-2; CDR3nt: TGCAGCGTACACGGGACAGGGACCACGAACACCGGGGAGCTGTTTTTT; CDR3aa: CSVHGTGTTNTGELFF
abundance: NA; v_gene: TRBV9; d_gene: NA; j_gene: TRBJ1-1; CDR3nt: TGTGCCAGCAGCGTAGATTGGGCCACTGAAGCTTTCTTT; CDR3aa: CASSVDWATEAFF